This T cell receptor (beta chain) was sequenced during a study of cytomegalovirus exposure and HLA in healthy donors. The CDR3 consists of 15 residues. Concerning this clone: Its antigen is as yet unknown.

General observations from the study: Sequencing had likely introduced a cluster of highly shared sequence variants as an artifact.

In the PCR, 60 Vbeta and 13 Jbeta primers were used. TCRdb's copy holds only in-frame clones and misses some; the assay was immunoSEQ multiplex PCR. The sample holds some 140,000 clones, less than 80% seen once. Sample: PBMCs. The TCR originated in a man aged 25-40 years in good health and CMV-seronegative. The chain carries TRBV12-2 and TRBJ1-5. TRBV12-2 is flagged as a pseudogene. This CDR3 reads CASRSWSGFNQPQHF. The CDR3 nucleotides are TGTGCAAGTCGCTCGTGGTCGGGTTTCAATCAGCCCCAGCATTTT.